Listed below are T cell receptor beta chains from one sample, sequenced in a study of T cells after yellow fever vaccination. Via MiXCR, TCRdb re-called the 5' RACE reads, giving one row per CDR3 protein. The repertoire holds hundreds of thousands of distinct CDR3 sequences, with 9% to 15% as singletons. This sample comprised PBMCs, obtained on the day of the yellow fever booster vaccination. Receptor source: a man in his thirties or forties who received the YFV17D yellow fever vaccine. CDR3s include the opening cysteine and the closing phenylalanine or tryptophan. D genes are given only for firm matches. Clone size is shown for a subset of rows, as once, few, many or a class of expanded clone.

v_gene: TRBV6-1; j_gene: TRBJ2-7; d_gene: NA; len: 13; abundance: NA; CDR3nt: TGTGCCAGCTGTCTATCCGGGAGTAACGAGCAGTACTTC; CDR3aa: CASCLSGSNEQYF
v_gene: TRBV27; j_gene: TRBJ2-3; d_gene: NA; len: 13; abundance: many; CDR3nt: TGTGCCAGCAGTCCCCCCCCCGGGTGGTCGCAGTATTTT; CDR3aa: CASSPPPGWSQYF
v_gene: TRBV5-1; j_gene: TRBJ2-3; d_gene: NA; len: 14; abundance: NA; CDR3nt: TGCGCCAGCAGCCGCGGGACCCGAGGAGATACGCAGTATTTT; CDR3aa: CASSRGTRGDTQYF
v_gene: TRBV27; j_gene: TRBJ2-7; d_gene: TRBD1; len: 15; abundance: NA; CDR3nt: TGTGCCAGCAGCCCCCCGGACAGGGAGCTCCACGAGCAGTACTTC; CDR3aa: CASSPPDRELHEQYF
v_gene: TRBV20-1; j_gene: TRBJ2-1; d_gene: TRBD2; len: 19; abundance: NA; CDR3nt: TGCAGTGCTAGAGATGTGGAGGCCCAGCGGGAGGGCGCTTACAATGAGCAGTTCTTC; CDR3aa: CSARDVEAQREGAYNEQFF
v_gene: TRBV6-5; j_gene: TRBJ2-7; d_gene: NA; len: 14; abundance: many; CDR3nt: TGTGCCAGCAGTTCTCCGGGACTGAGTTACGAGCAGTACTTC; CDR3aa: CASSSPGLSYEQYF
v_gene: TRBV6-2/TRBV6-3; j_gene: TRBJ2-1; d_gene: TRBD1; len: 16; abundance: NA; CDR3nt: TGTGCCAGCAGTTACCCCCCGGGACAGGGGGCGGTTGAGCAGTTCTTC; CDR3aa: CASSYPPGQGAVEQFF
v_gene: TRBV5-4; j_gene: TRBJ2-2; d_gene: NA; len: 15; abundance: NA; CDR3nt: TGTGCCAGCAGCTTGGACCCTGTGAACACCGGGGAGCTGTTTTTT; CDR3aa: CASSLDPVNTGELFF
v_gene: TRBV24-1; j_gene: TRBJ2-1; d_gene: NA; len: 15; abundance: few; CDR3nt: TGTGCCACCAGTGAGACGACTAGGAGTAAAGCTGAGCAGTTCTTC; CDR3aa: CATSETTRSKAEQFF
v_gene: TRBV9; j_gene: TRBJ1-4; d_gene: NA; len: 13; abundance: NA; CDR3nt: TGTGCCAGCAGCGGTTGGGATAATGAAAAACTGTTTTTT; CDR3aa: CASSGWDNEKLFF
v_gene: TRBV9; j_gene: TRBJ1-6; d_gene: NA; len: 15; abundance: NA; CDR3nt: TGTGCCTGCAGCGTAGGGGGGGTAATCGGTTCACCCCTCCACTTT; CDR3aa: CACSVGGVIGSPLHF
v_gene: TRBV5-1; j_gene: TRBJ2-1; d_gene: NA; len: 15; abundance: NA; CDR3nt: TGCGCCAGCAGCTTTTCGGAGAATCCCTACAATGAGCAGTTCTTC; CDR3aa: CASSFSENPYNEQFF
v_gene: TRBV30; j_gene: TRBJ1-5; d_gene: TRBD1; len: 19; abundance: NA; CDR3nt: TGTGCCTGGAGTACCGTGTCCACTCACACAGGGGGTGGCAATCAGCCCCAGCATTTT; CDR3aa: CAWSTVSTHTGGGNQPQHF
v_gene: TRBV7-9; j_gene: TRBJ1-5; d_gene: NA; len: 14; abundance: NA; CDR3nt: TGTGCCAGCAGCCCCCAGGGTTTTGTTCAGCCCCAGCATTTT; CDR3aa: CASSPQGFVQPQHF
v_gene: TRBV7-2; j_gene: TRBJ2-3; d_gene: TRBD2; len: 15; abundance: few; CDR3nt: TGTGCCAGCAGCTTAAAACTAGCGGGAGTGGGTACGCAGTATTTT; CDR3aa: CASSLKLAGVGTQYF
v_gene: TRBV9; j_gene: TRBJ2-7; d_gene: NA; len: 15; abundance: few; CDR3nt: TGTGCCAGCAGCGTGTCCCCAGAGTTCTCTGCCGAGCAGTACTTC; CDR3aa: CASSVSPEFSAEQYF
v_gene: TRBV11-2; j_gene: TRBJ2-3; d_gene: TRBD1; len: 18; abundance: many; CDR3nt: TGTGCCAGCAGCTTAGGGACAGGGGGGTTCATTTCCGCAGATACGCAGTATTTT; CDR3aa: CASSLGTGGFISADTQYF
v_gene: TRBV24-1; j_gene: TRBJ2-1; d_gene: NA; len: 13; abundance: few; CDR3nt: TGTGCCACCAGTGTTGGTCAGGGTATGACCGAGTTCTTC; CDR3aa: CATSVGQGMTEFF
v_gene: TRBV29-1; j_gene: TRBJ2-7; d_gene: TRBD2; len: 13; abundance: NA; CDR3nt: TGCAGCGTGACTAGCGGGGTCTACTACGAGCAGTACTTC; CDR3aa: CSVTSGVYYEQYF
v_gene: TRBV9; j_gene: TRBJ1-4; d_gene: NA; len: 14; abundance: NA; CDR3nt: TGTGCCAGCAGCGATCAGGCGGCTAATGAAAAACTGTTTTTT; CDR3aa: CASSDQAANEKLFF
v_gene: TRBV19; j_gene: TRBJ1-1; d_gene: NA; len: 16; abundance: few; CDR3nt: TGTGCCAGTAGTACGCCGGACATATCGATAGGCACTGAAGCTTTCTTT; CDR3aa: CASSTPDISIGTEAFF
v_gene: TRBV7-2; j_gene: TRBJ2-1; d_gene: NA; len: 15; abundance: many; CDR3nt: TGTGCCAGCAGCTCGTCTCCCAGCTCCTACAATGAGCAGTTCTTC; CDR3aa: CASSSSPSSYNEQFF
v_gene: TRBV27; j_gene: TRBJ2-2; d_gene: NA; len: 15; abundance: few; CDR3nt: TGTGCCAGCAGTTTCGCCCAACCCGTTGCCGGGGAGCTGTTTTTT; CDR3aa: CASSFAQPVAGELFF
v_gene: TRBV14; j_gene: TRBJ2-7; d_gene: NA; len: 15; abundance: few; CDR3nt: TGTGCCAGCAGCCAAGCTGGAGGGCCTTTCTACGAGCAGTACTTC; CDR3aa: CASSQAGGPFYEQYF
v_gene: TRBV3-1; j_gene: TRBJ1-1; d_gene: NA; len: 12; abundance: NA; CDR3nt: TGTGCCAGCAGCCAAAGCCCGGCGGAAGCTTTCTTT; CDR3aa: CASSQSPAEAFF